This TCR beta chain was found in a study of shared clonotypes between healthy human individuals. General study points: Around 5% was the fraction of naive CD4 clonotypes found shared across a handful of donors. Naive subsets generally exceeded memory subsets in estimated richness.

As regards this clone: What it binds is unknown.

Caucasian adults living in Nashville, Tennessee, provided all samples. Germline V CDR1 and CDR2: MGHDK, SYGVNS. The V and J ends lost 3 bases and 4 bases respectively, with 11 bases between them. This CDR3 region has 14 residues. Libraries were prepared by immunoSEQ multiplex PCR; TCRdb keeps only in-frame clonotypes and omits some of them. The sample holds approximately 710,000 clones, less than 95% seen once. This sequence joins TRBV25-1 and TRBJ2-3; D may match TRBD1 or TRBD2 (6 bases each). The sequencing input was memory CD8+ T cells from PBMCs. Subset meaning: CD45RO+ cells pooled with CCR7-negative TemRA cells. The sequence was obtained from a young man in good health. Some clones in this sample may be carry-over from other donors' samples. The CDR3 sequence: CASSDWGAADTQYF. The CDR3 nucleotides are TGTGCCAGCAGTGATTGGGGGGCCGCAGATACGCAGTATTTT.